The 24 T cell receptor beta chains below were found in one sample sequenced in a study of radiation and T cells in renal cell carcinoma. Time point noted: blood 4 weeks post-SBRT, at nephrectomy. The sample's treatment: 15 Gy SBRT to primary tumor, nephrectomy 4 weeks later. Produced via immunoSEQ multiplex PCR; TCRdb's table is partial and in-frame only. The data hold about 86,000 clones, with approximately 86% observed a single time. The specimen was blood, collected from a patient whose treatment included radiotherapy and nephrectomy. These receptors originate from a man aged 50 or older with renal cell carcinoma.

This sequence joins TRBV5-1 and TRBJ2-7; 9 positions agree with TRBD1. J gave up 5 bases and V 4 bases, and 10 bases lay outside the gene matches. This CDR3 spans 15 amino acids. The germline gives CDR1 SGHRS, CDR2 YFSETQ. This chain's CDR3 is CASSTTPGQGNEQYF. CDR3 nucleotides: TGCGCCAGCAGCACCACCCCGGGACAGGGTAACGAGCAGTACTTC.

The rearrangement uses TRBV7-9 and TRBJ2-7; 10 positions agree with TRBD2. CDR3 length equals 15 residues. The V gene's germline CDR1 is SEHNR and CDR2 FQNEAQ (reference sequence). J lost 5 bases, V lost 4 bases, and 8 bases had no gene match. CDR3 DNA: TGTGCCAGCAGCTCGGGAGCGGGAGGGTGGAACGAGCAGTACTTC. Translating it yields CASSSGAGGWNEQYF. The full variable domain, in which reference TRBV7-9 and TRBJ2-7 provide the parts outside the CDR3, is DTGVSQNPRHKITKRGQNVTFRCDPISEHNRLYWYRQTLGQGPEFLTYFQNEAQLEKSRLLSDRFSAERPKGSFSTLEIQRTEQGDSAMYLCASSSGAGGWNEQYFGPGTRLTVT.

This clone was recorded a few times. The chain joins TRBV5-1 to TRBJ1-1; TRBD1 is a possible D gene (6 bases). Germline lookup yields CDR1 SGHRS and CDR2 YFSETQ. V lost 0 bases to trimming and J lost 4 bases, with 10 bases between them. The CDR3 is made up of 14 amino acids. CDR3 loop: CASSLVQGSTEAFF. For the CDR3, the DNA is TGCGCCAGCAGCTTGGTTCAGGGGAGCACTGAAGCTTTCTTT.

The rearrangement joins TRBV4-2 to TRBJ2-1; 10 bases align to TRBD1. Germline V gene lookup returns CDR1 LGHNA and CDR2 YNFKEQ. CDR3 size: 16 residues. The V segment lost 3 bases and the J segment 7 bases; nucleotides outside the gene matches: 9. DNA for the CDR3: TGTGCCAGCAGCCATTCCGGGACAGGGGCCATTAATGAGCAGTTCTTC. Amino acid sequence: CASSHSGTGAINEQFF.

The chain is built from TRBV4-2 and TRBJ1-5; 9 bases are shared with TRBD1. Germline CDR1 is LGHNA and CDR2 is YNFKEQ. The CDR3 sequence is 18 residues long. The V segment lost 4 bases and the J segment 1 base; nucleotides outside the gene matches: 11. The CDR3 sequence: CASSPGQGLALSNQPQHF. In DNA form, the CDR3 reads TGTGCCAGCAGCCCGGGACAGGGATTAGCTTTGAGCAATCAGCCCCAGCATTTT.

J is TRBJ1-2 and V is TRBV10-3, with 8 nucleotides matching TRBD1. The germline CDR1 and CDR2 sequences are ENHRY and SYGVKD. J was trimmed by 6 bases and V by 10 bases; bases with no gene match: 13. CDR3 length: 14 amino acids. This CDR3 reads CATSGQGGLNGYTF. The CDR3 DNA sequence: TGTGCCACTAGCGGACAGGGCGGGCTCAATGGCTACACCTTC.

The chain couples TRBV30 to TRBJ1-3; no reliable D call. There are 15 residues in the CDR3. Trimming shortened V by 1 base and J by 0 bases, and 10 bases separated the two germline ends. Germline CDR1 is GTSNPN and CDR2 is SVGIG (reference sequence). The CDR3 DNA follows: TGTGCCTGGAGTGCTGGGTTAATCTCTGGAAACACCATATATTTT. This gives the protein CAWSAGLISGNTIYF.

The J gene is TRBJ2-3, the V gene TRBV29-1; the match to TRBD2 covers 8 bases. The germline V gene encodes CDR1 SQVTM and CDR2 ANQGSEA. The CDR3 consists of 13 residues. Trimming took 7 bases from V and 1 from J; bases not matched to a gene: 4. The CDR3 nucleotides are TGCAGCGGTGATAGCGGGGGCACAGATACGCAGTATTTT. It encodes CSGDSGGTDTQYF.

The V call is TRBV10-3, the J call TRBJ1-1; D is uncertain. CDR1 and CDR2 (germline): ENHRY, SYGVKD. This CDR3 region has 12 residues. V shed 6 bases and J shed 5 bases, with 10 bases lying between them. CDR3 DNA: TGTGCCATCAGAAAGGCTGGAACTGAAGCTTTCTTT. Translating it yields CAIRKAGTEAFF.

In its sample, this clone was seen once. J is TRBJ2-7 and V is TRBV7-2; TRBD1 might be the D (6 bases). This CDR3 has 14 amino acids. Trimming cost V 4 bases and J 4 bases, with 14 bases left between them. Germline CDR1 is SGHTA and CDR2 is FQGNSA. CDR3 DNA sequence: TGTGCCAGCAGCTCCGCCCAGGGGTGGTACGAGCAGTACTTC. Its protein product is CASSSAQGWYEQYF.

Only a few counts were recorded for this clone. The gene calls are TRBV4-1 and TRBJ1-4, with 7 bases that match TRBD1. The J segment lost 8 bases and the V segment lost 4 bases, leaving 13 bases of the junction unmatched. The CDR3 is 16 residues long. Germline lookup yields CDR1 MGHRA and CDR2 YSYEKL. The CDR3 DNA follows: TGCGCCAGCAGCCCCCCCCGCGACAGGGTTCGGGAAAAACTGTTTTTT. Its translation: CASSPPRDRVREKLFF.

The rearrangement uses TRBV18 and TRBJ2-3; possible D gene TRBD2, 5 bases. Trimming cost V 2 bases and J 2 bases, with 8 bases left between them. This CDR3 has 14 amino acids. The germline gives CDR1 KGHSH, CDR2 LQKENI. This CDR3 reads CASSPAGVTDTQYF. CDR3 bases: TGTGCCAGCTCACCAGCGGGTGTCACAGATACGCAGTATTTT.

The J gene is TRBJ2-2, the V gene TRBV4-2; 9 nucleotides match TRBD2. Per germline, CDR1 LGHNA and CDR2 YNFKEQ. This CDR3 is 17 amino acids long. Trimming cost V 1 base and J 3 bases; bases outside gene matches: 6. The chain's CDR3 is CASSQVVAGGDTGELFF. In DNA, the CDR3 is TGTGCCAGCAGCCAAGTAGTGGCGGGGGGGGACACCGGGGAGCTGTTTTTT.

The chain links TRBV27 to TRBJ2-7; the D gene is possibly TRBD1 (7 bases). The CDR3 covers 15 residues. Germline V gene lookup returns CDR1 MNHEY and CDR2 SMNVEV (reference sequence). Trimming shortened V by 3 bases and J by 4 bases, and 16 bases separated the two germline ends. The CDR3: CASSFRGQGVYEQYF. In nucleotides, the CDR3 is TGTGCCAGCAGTTTTCGGGGGCAGGGGGTTTACGAGCAGTACTTC.

V is TRBV19 and J is TRBJ1-1, with a weak D call TRBD1 (6 bases). The CDR3 covers 17 residues. Trimming shortened V by 5 bases and J by 1 base, and 20 bases separated the two germline ends. The germline gives CDR1 LNHDA, CDR2 SQIVND (reference sequence). The CDR3 region has the DNA TGTGCCAGTAGTCCTCAAGCCTTGGGACACCCGAACACTGAAGCTTTCTTT. It encodes CASSPQALGHPNTEAFF.

The chain links TRBV7-6 to TRBJ1-2; a possible D gene is TRBD1 (5 bases). The germline V gene encodes CDR1 SGHVS and CDR2 FNYEAQ. The CDR3 is 15 amino acids. V was cut by 1 base and J by 2 bases, with 11 bases left in between. The CDR3 DNA follows: TGTGCCAGCAGCTTAGGGCCCGGGGGAAACTATGGCTACACCTTC. Translated, it gives CASSLGPGGNYGYTF.

V usage is TRBV6-6 and J usage is TRBJ1-2; a possible D gene is TRBD1 (5 bases). Germline lookup yields CDR1 MNHNY and CDR2 SVGAGI (reference sequence). The V gene lost 4 bases and the J gene lost 6 bases, with 12 bases spanning the gap. This CDR3 comprises 13 residues. CDR3: CASSFLPQDGYTF. The CDR3, as DNA: TGTGCCAGCAGTTTCCTCCCACAGGATGGCTACACCTTC.

The chain has TRBV9 and TRBJ1-6; 8 bases agree with TRBD1. The V gene's germline CDR1 is SGDLS and CDR2 YYNGEE. The CDR3 length is 17 residues. With V trimmed by 3 bases and J by 3 bases, 8 bases remained unmatched. The CDR3 region has the DNA TGTGCCAGCAGCGCCCGGACAGGGTTGGACTATAATTCACCCCTCCACTTT. Translating gives CASSARTGLDYNSPLHF. The full variable domain, rest sourced from reference TRBV9 and TRBJ1-6, is DSGVTQTPKHLITATGQRVTLRCSPRSGDLSVYWYQQSLDQGLQFLIQYYNGEERAKGNILERFSAQQFPDLHSELNLSSLELGDSALYFCASSARTGLDYNSPLHFGNGTRLTVT.

J is TRBJ2-7 and V is TRBV4-2; D is perhaps TRBD2 (5 bases). V was trimmed by 0 bases and J by 1 base, leaving 16 bases between them. This CDR3 has 17 residues. CDR1 and CDR2 from the germline V gene are LGHNA and YNFKEQ. The CDR3 here is CASSQDSLSTRSYEQYF. CDR3 in DNA: TGTGCCAGCAGCCAAGATTCCTTATCTACTAGGTCCTACGAGCAGTACTTC.

This clone was detected only a few times. The rearrangement links TRBV5-5 to TRBJ2-7; 8 bases align to TRBD2. The CDR3 sequence is 18 residues long. Germline trimming cut 4 bases from V and 0 bases from J; bases unmatched to any gene: 15. The germline gives CDR1 SGHKS, CDR2 YYEKEE (reference sequence). The CDR3 DNA sequence: TGTGCCAGCAGCCAAGCTACCGGCGGGGGGCCAAGCTCCTACGAGCAGTACTTC. Amino acids: CASSQATGGGPSSYEQYF.

The rearrangement uses TRBV5-4 and TRBJ1-2; no clear D gene. The V end lost 1 base, the J end lost 2 bases, and 0 bases lay between the germline ends. This CDR3 spans 11 amino acids. CDR1 and CDR2 (germline): SGHNT, YYREEE (reference sequence). This CDR3 is CASSLNYGYTF. The DNA for the CDR3 is TGTGCCAGCAGCTTGAACTATGGCTACACCTTC.

This CDR3 is CASSGTVSYEQYF. CDR3 coding DNA: TGTGCCAGCAGCGGGACAGTCTCCTACGAGCAGTACTTC. The chain employs TRBV5-6 and TRBJ2-7, with 7 bases identical to TRBD1. This CDR3 comprises 13 residues. The trim removed 4 bases at V and 0 bases at J, leaving 1 base unmatched. Germline-derived CDR1 and CDR2 are SGHDT and YYEEEE. The full variable domain, completed using reference TRBV5-6 and TRBJ2-7, is DAGVTQSPTHLIKTRGQQVTLRCSPKSGHDTVSWYQQALGQGPQFIFQYYEEEERQRGNFPDRFSGHQFPNYSSELNVNALLLGDSALYLCASSGTVSYEQYFGPGTRLTVT.

On this clone itself: A read error may account for a junction end that differs from germline. The rearrangement uses TRBV6-5 and TRBJ1-2; D is uncertain. The CDR3 totals 14 residues. The germline V gene encodes CDR1 MNHEY and CDR2 SVGAGI. CDR3 DNA sequence: TGTGCCAGCAGTCTCGGACGGAGCCCGGCCCTGCCTGCCTTC. Translation: CASSLGRSPALPAF.

This clone came up a few times. V usage is TRBV5-4 and J usage is TRBJ2-2; 7 bases line up with TRBD1. The germline CDR1 and CDR2 sequences are SGHNT and YYREEE (reference sequence). This CDR3 spans 14 amino acids. Trimming cost V 3 bases and J 6 bases; bases outside gene matches: 5. For the CDR3, the DNA is TGTGCCAGCAGCTCGACAGGGTACGCCGGGGAGCTGTTTTTT. Translated, it gives CASSSTGYAGELFF.